The entry below describes one T cell receptor (beta chain). The protocol was immunoSEQ multiplex PCR, while the TCRdb copy is restricted to in-frame clones and leaves out a portion. This sample yields tens of thousands of clones, of which around 82% are seen a single time; approximately 4.8% belongs to the top ten. Trimming at V came to 3 bases and at J to 4 bases, leaving 8 bases not matched to a gene. Germline CDR1 is SGHNT and CDR2 is YYREEE (reference sequence). This CDR3 region has 15 residues. The sample comes from a study of OX40 agonist ivuxolimab in advanced cancers. Study as a whole: At 82.7% male, the cohort had a mean age of around 56 years, ranging from roughly 20 to 80. Prior anti-PD-1, anti-PD-L1 or anti-CTLA-4 therapy was allowed; around 40% had some.

The TCR was taken from an adult with an advanced solid tumor such as melanoma, head and neck, liver or kidney cancer. The sequences come from CD4+ or CD8+ T cells sorted from blood, collected in a trial of the OX40 agonist ivuxolimab. The J gene is TRBJ2-5, the V gene TRBV5-4, with TRBD2 identical over 8 bases. The CDR3 coding sequence is TGTGCCAGCAGCTCCTCGGGACTAGAGAGAGAGACCCAGTACTTC. It specifies CASSSSGLERETQYF.